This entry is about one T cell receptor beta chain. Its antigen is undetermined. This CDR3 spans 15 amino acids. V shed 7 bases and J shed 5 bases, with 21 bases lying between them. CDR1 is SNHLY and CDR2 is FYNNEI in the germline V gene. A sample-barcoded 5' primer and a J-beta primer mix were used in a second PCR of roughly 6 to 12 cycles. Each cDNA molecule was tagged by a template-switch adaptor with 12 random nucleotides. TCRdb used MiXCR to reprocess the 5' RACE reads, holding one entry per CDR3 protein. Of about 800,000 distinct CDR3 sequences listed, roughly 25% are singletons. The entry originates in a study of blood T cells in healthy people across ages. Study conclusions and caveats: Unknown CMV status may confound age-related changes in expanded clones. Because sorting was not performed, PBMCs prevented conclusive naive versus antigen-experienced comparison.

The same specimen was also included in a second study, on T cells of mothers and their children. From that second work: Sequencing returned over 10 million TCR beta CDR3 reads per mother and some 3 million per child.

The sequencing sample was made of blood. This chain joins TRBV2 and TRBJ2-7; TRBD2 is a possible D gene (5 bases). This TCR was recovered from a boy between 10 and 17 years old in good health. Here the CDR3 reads CASNSEIGRENEQYF. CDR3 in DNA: TGTGCCAGCAACTCGGAAATAGGCCGGGAAAACGAGCAGTACTTC.